This is a list of T cell receptor beta chains from one sample in a study of human T cells and chemical hapten exposure. One entry per CDR3 protein, called by TCRdb with MiXCR from the RACE reads. The sample has 300,000 to 450,000 distinct CDR3 sequences, roughly 4.6% seen once; the top ten hold 2.6%. The sequencing used whole blood, collected in connection with sensitization to the hapten diphenylcyclopropenone (DPC). These TCRs come from a woman aged 50 to 65 with alopecia areata. Some clones in this sample may be carry-over from other donors' samples. Each CDR3 is given with its conserved first and last residue. A D gene is named only where the DNA matches it firmly. For some rows the clone size is stated as once, few or many, or as a class when expanded; others skip it.

clone size: many; V gene: TRBV5-1; D gene: .; J gene: TRBJ1-1; CDR3 protein: CASSLDLGSGGGAFF; CDR3 DNA: TGCGCCAGCAGCTTGGATTTAGGGAGTGGCGGGGGAGCTTTCTTT
clone size: few; V gene: TRBV24-1; D gene: .; J gene: TRBJ2-6; CDR3 protein: CATSDQAPSGANVLTF; CDR3 DNA: TGTGCCACCAGTGATCAGGCCCCTTCCGGGGCCAACGTCCTGACTTTC
clone size: many; V gene: TRBV27; D gene: TRBD2; J gene: TRBJ2-3; CDR3 protein: CASSFGLADSTDTQYF; CDR3 DNA: TGTGCCAGCAGCTTTGGACTAGCGGATAGCACAGATACGCAGTATTTT
clone size: many; V gene: TRBV6-5; D gene: .; J gene: TRBJ2-5; CDR3 protein: CASSYGTEHQETQYF; CDR3 DNA: TGTGCCAGCAGTTACGGGACGGAACACCAAGAGACCCAGTACTTC
clone size: many; V gene: TRBV7-7; D gene: .; J gene: TRBJ2-3; CDR3 protein: CASSSSGSLTDTQYF; CDR3 DNA: TGTGCCAGCAGCTCCTCCGGGAGCCTCACAGATACGCAGTATTTT
clone size: few; V gene: TRBV28; D gene: .; J gene: TRBJ2-3; CDR3 protein: CASSSDDRDADYSSSTDTQYF; CDR3 DNA: TGTGCCAGCAGTTCTGACGACAGGGACGCGGACTACTCCTCTAGCACAGATACGCAGTATTTT
clone size: few; V gene: TRBV20-1; D gene: TRBD1; J gene: TRBJ1-2; CDR3 protein: CSARDPNRGKLGYTF; CDR3 DNA: TGCAGTGCTAGAGATCCCAACAGGGGGAAGCTCGGCTACACCTTC
clone size: .; V gene: TRBV11-3; D gene: .; J gene: TRBJ2-6; CDR3 protein: CASSNRGANVLTF; CDR3 DNA: TGTGCCAGCAGCAACCGCGGGGCCAACGTCCTGACTTTC
clone size: few; V gene: TRBV2; D gene: .; J gene: TRBJ1-5; CDR3 protein: CASSVGGPQHF; CDR3 DNA: TGTGCCAGCAGTGTGGGGGGGCCCCAGCATTTT
clone size: many; V gene: TRBV12-3/TRBV12-4; D gene: TRBD1; J gene: TRBJ2-1; CDR3 protein: CASSLGQANNEQFF; CDR3 DNA: TGTGCCAGCAGTTTGGGACAGGCCAACAATGAGCAGTTCTTC
clone size: many; V gene: TRBV6-5; D gene: TRBD2; J gene: TRBJ2-5; CDR3 protein: CASSYREEGGQYF; CDR3 DNA: TGTGCCAGCAGTTACCGGGAGGAAGGAGGCCAGTACTTC
clone size: .; V gene: TRBV4-3; D gene: .; J gene: TRBJ2-1; CDR3 protein: CASSQNLQGSEQFF; CDR3 DNA: TGCGCCAGCAGCCAAAATCTACAGGGCAGTGAGCAGTTCTTC
clone size: many; V gene: TRBV3-1; D gene: .; J gene: TRBJ2-2; CDR3 protein: CASSQMWAGELFF; CDR3 DNA: TGTGCCAGCAGCCAAATGTGGGCCGGGGAGCTGTTTTTT
clone size: many; V gene: TRBV7-9; D gene: TRBD2; J gene: TRBJ2-1; CDR3 protein: CASSSPLAGVQGNEQFF; CDR3 DNA: TGTGCCAGCAGCTCACCACTAGCGGGGGTCCAGGGCAATGAGCAGTTCTTC
clone size: .; V gene: TRBV7-2; D gene: .; J gene: TRBJ2-1; CDR3 protein: CASSYLRSSYNEQFF; CDR3 DNA: TGTGCCAGCAGCTATCTCCGAAGCTCCTACAATGAGCAGTTCTTC
clone size: many; V gene: TRBV3-1; D gene: .; J gene: TRBJ2-3; CDR3 protein: CASSQDPLSTDTQYF; CDR3 DNA: TGTGCCAGCAGCCAAGATCCCCTAAGCACAGATACGCAGTATTTT
clone size: many; V gene: TRBV20-1; D gene: TRBD2; J gene: TRBJ2-3; CDR3 protein: CSGLAGSRVADTQYF; CDR3 DNA: TGCAGTGGACTAGCGGGGAGCCGAGTCGCAGATACGCAGTATTTT
clone size: .; V gene: TRBV25-1; D gene: .; J gene: TRBJ2-4; CDR3 protein: CASSETDLNIQYF; CDR3 DNA: TGTGCCAGCAGTGAAACGGATTTAAACATTCAGTACTTC
clone size: many; V gene: TRBV3-1; D gene: TRBD2; J gene: TRBJ2-3; CDR3 protein: CASSPQAGGSDTQYF; CDR3 DNA: TGTGCCAGCAGCCCCCAAGCGGGGGGGTCAGATACGCAGTATTTT
clone size: many; V gene: TRBV18; D gene: TRBD1; J gene: TRBJ1-5; CDR3 protein: CASSQGQGTAQPQHF; CDR3 DNA: TGTGCCAGCTCCCAAGGACAGGGGACCGCTCAGCCCCAGCATTTT
clone size: .; V gene: TRBV6-6; D gene: TRBD1; J gene: TRBJ2-1; CDR3 protein: CASRTGTGSYNEQFF; CDR3 DNA: TGTGCCAGCAGAACCGGGACAGGCTCCTACAATGAGCAGTTCTTC
clone size: many; V gene: TRBV28; D gene: .; J gene: TRBJ1-1; CDR3 protein: CASSFRTEGSGNTEAFF; CDR3 DNA: TGTGCCAGCAGTTTTCGTACTGAGGGATCGGGGAACACTGAAGCTTTCTTT
clone size: many; V gene: TRBV10-2; D gene: .; J gene: TRBJ2-7; CDR3 protein: CASNPDGPFGEQYF; CDR3 DNA: TGCGCCAGCAACCCGGACGGACCGTTTGGGGAGCAGTACTTC
clone size: many; V gene: TRBV6-5; D gene: .; J gene: TRBJ1-2; CDR3 protein: CASSYVDSNYGYTF; CDR3 DNA: TGTGCCAGCAGTTACGTGGACTCTAACTATGGCTACACCTTC
clone size: .; V gene: TRBV19; D gene: TRBD1; J gene: TRBJ2-7; CDR3 protein: CASSIAHPSGQGAYEQYF; CDR3 DNA: TGTGCCAGTAGTATTGCCCACCCAAGCGGACAGGGCGCCTACGAGCAGTACTTC
clone size: many; V gene: TRBV5-4; D gene: TRBD1; J gene: TRBJ1-6; CDR3 protein: CASSLDRGLPTSPLHF; CDR3 DNA: TGTGCCAGCAGCTTGGACAGGGGCCTCCCCACTTCACCCCTCCACTTT
clone size: .; V gene: TRBV5-1; D gene: .; J gene: TRBJ2-3; CDR3 protein: CASSLPWRATDTQYF; CDR3 DNA: TGCGCCAGCAGCCTCCCCTGGAGGGCGACAGATACGCAGTATTTT
clone size: few; V gene: TRBV6-6; D gene: .; J gene: TRBJ1-1; CDR3 protein: CASSYSTGLNTEAFF; CDR3 DNA: TGTGCCAGCAGTTACTCTACAGGGTTGAACACTGAAGCTTTCTTT
clone size: many; V gene: TRBV10-3; D gene: TRBD1; J gene: TRBJ1-5; CDR3 protein: CAISGQGGNQPQHF; CDR3 DNA: TGTGCCATCAGCGGACAGGGGGGCAATCAGCCCCAGCATTTT
clone size: many; V gene: TRBV4-1; D gene: .; J gene: TRBJ1-2; CDR3 protein: CASSPLLGFNYGYTF; CDR3 DNA: TGCGCCAGCAGCCCGCTCCTGGGGTTCAACTATGGCTACACCTTC
clone size: many; V gene: TRBV29-1; D gene: TRBD1; J gene: TRBJ1-1; CDR3 protein: CSVGGQDTEAFF; CDR3 DNA: TGCAGCGTGGGAGGACAGGACACTGAAGCTTTCTTT
clone size: few; V gene: TRBV3-1; D gene: .; J gene: TRBJ1-6; CDR3 protein: CASSQGTGRNSPLHF; CDR3 DNA: TGTGCCAGCAGCCAAGGAACAGGGAGGAATTCACCCCTCCACTTT
clone size: many; V gene: TRBV5-4; D gene: .; J gene: TRBJ2-7; CDR3 protein: CASSPDPSYEQYF; CDR3 DNA: TGTGCCAGCAGCCCGGACCCTTCCTACGAGCAGTACTTC
clone size: many; V gene: TRBV7-2; D gene: .; J gene: TRBJ2-1; CDR3 protein: CASSLAVSQRNEQFF; CDR3 DNA: TGTGCCAGCAGCTTAGCCGTTAGCCAGCGGAATGAGCAGTTCTTC
clone size: many; V gene: TRBV9; D gene: TRBD1; J gene: TRBJ2-7; CDR3 protein: CASSVDGTGAYEQYF; CDR3 DNA: TGTGCCAGCAGCGTAGATGGGACAGGGGCCTACGAGCAGTACTTC
clone size: many; V gene: TRBV6-5; D gene: TRBD1; J gene: TRBJ1-4; CDR3 protein: CASSYSQGAGEKLFF; CDR3 DNA: TGTGCCAGCAGTTACTCGCAGGGGGCGGGTGAAAAACTGTTTTTT
clone size: many; V gene: TRBV6-2/TRBV6-3; D gene: .; J gene: TRBJ2-7; CDR3 protein: CASSYGEYEQYF; CDR3 DNA: TGTGCCAGCAGTTACGGGGAGTACGAGCAGTACTTC
clone size: many; V gene: TRBV6-5; D gene: .; J gene: TRBJ2-1; CDR3 protein: CASSYKVDPYNEQFF; CDR3 DNA: TGTGCCAGCAGTTACAAGGTAGATCCCTACAATGAGCAGTTCTTC
clone size: many; V gene: TRBV4-1; D gene: TRBD2; J gene: TRBJ2-3; CDR3 protein: CASSQDRERGVPDTQYF; CDR3 DNA: TGCGCCAGCAGCCAAGATCGCGAGCGGGGGGTCCCAGATACGCAGTATTTT
clone size: .; V gene: TRBV7-2; D gene: TRBD2; J gene: TRBJ2-3; CDR3 protein: CASSFNSLAGALPTDTQYF; CDR3 DNA: TGTGCCAGCAGCTTTAATTCACTAGCGGGAGCCCTCCCCACAGATACGCAGTATTTT
clone size: .; V gene: TRBV6-1; D gene: TRBD1; J gene: TRBJ2-7; CDR3 protein: CASSEGDRDRGEQYF; CDR3 DNA: TGTGCCAGCAGTGAAGGTGACCGGGACAGAGGCGAGCAGTACTTC
clone size: many; V gene: TRBV2; D gene: .; J gene: TRBJ2-1; CDR3 protein: CASSEWGEQFF; CDR3 DNA: TGTGCCAGCAGTGAATGGGGTGAGCAGTTCTTC
clone size: many; V gene: TRBV6-5; D gene: .; J gene: TRBJ2-2; CDR3 protein: CASEGVLAGELFF; CDR3 DNA: TGTGCCAGCGAGGGGGTATTAGCCGGGGAGCTGTTTTTT
clone size: .; V gene: TRBV6-5; D gene: .; J gene: TRBJ1-4; CDR3 protein: CASSYADRPGEKLFF; CDR3 DNA: TGTGCCAGCAGTTACGCGGACCGCCCAGGCGAAAAACTGTTTTTT
clone size: many; V gene: TRBV24-1; D gene: .; J gene: TRBJ2-4; CDR3 protein: CATTKKGGVVSKNIQYF; CDR3 DNA: TGTGCCACCACAAAAAAGGGCGGCGTTGTGAGCAAAAACATTCAGTACTTC
clone size: .; V gene: TRBV7-8; D gene: TRBD2; J gene: TRBJ2-3; CDR3 protein: CASSILGRGSRDTQYF; CDR3 DNA: TGTGCCAGCAGTATCTTAGGGAGGGGTTCCAGGGATACGCAGTATTTT